These 3 T cell receptor beta chains were sequenced from one sample in a study of metastatic and nonmetastatic thyroid tumors. MiXCR was used by TCRdb to re-call the PCR reads. The table includes fewer than 13,000 clones, about 25% detected once. Until they underwent thyroid surgery, no patient had received any treatment. Sequencing was done on a sample of tumor tissue. These receptors all stem from a female donor with papillary thyroid cancer or a benign thyroid nodule (not recorded which). Some clones in this sample may be carry-over from other donors' samples.

This clone has a count of ten or more. V and J are TRBV6-1 and TRBJ1-1, with 8 bases matching TRBD1. The ends lost 6 bases at V and 1 base at J; junction bases unmatched: 4. The CDR3 extends over 14 amino acids. Germline loops: CDR1 MNHNS, CDR2 SASEGT. The CDR3 region is CASSIQGGNTEAFF. CDR3 DNA: TGTGCCAGCAGCATACAGGGGGGGAACACTGAAGCTTTCTTT.

This clone showed up just a few times. The germline gene is not matched at one end of the junction; a read error may be the cause. The chain uses TRBV6-1 and TRBJ2-1; D ambiguous. CDR1 is MNHNS, CDR2 SASEGT, per germline. This CDR3 has 14 amino acids. Written as DNA, the CDR3 is TGTGCCAGCAGTGAAATCCGCTCCCACAATGAGCAGTTCTTC. This sequence encodes CASSEIRSHNEQFF.

As to this clone: A read error may produce the germline difference seen at one junction end. The chain couples TRBV6-1 to TRBJ2-1; TRBD1 is a possible D gene (6 bases). The CDR3 extends over 16 amino acids. Germline V gene sequence: CDR1 MNHNS, CDR2 SASEGT. The CDR3 sequence is CASSGAGQYLRNEQLF. The DNA for the CDR3 is TGTGCCAGCAGTGGGGCAGGACAGTACCTCCGCAATGAGCAGCTCTTC.